One and the same sample provided the 32 T cell receptor beta chains below, sequenced in a study of blood T cell repertoires in COVID-19. The assay was immunoSEQ multiplex PCR, and TCRdb's table has in-frame clones only and misses some. The sample contains 400,000 to 500,000 clones, around nine tenths of which appear only once. The source material was PBMCs or T cells enriched from blood (not recorded which). These receptors were taken from a woman aged 40 to 49 who had recovered from COVID-19.

Only one count was recorded for this clone. This sequence joins TRBV11-3 and TRBJ1-6, with 7 bases lining up with TRBD1. The V gene end was trimmed by 4 bases and the J gene end by 4 bases; junction bases not matched to a gene: 4. Germline CDR1 is SGHNT and CDR2 is YENEEA. The CDR3 loop spans 15 amino acids. CDR3 sequence reads: CASSSTGMYNSPLHF. The CDR3, as DNA: TGTGCCAGCAGCTCGACAGGGATGTATAATTCACCCCTCCACTTT.

This clone is a singleton in its sample. The CDR3 DNA reads as TGTGCCAGCTCACCACGGACAGGGGGCGAATACTATGGCTACACCTTC. This codes for CASSPRTGGEYYGYTF. The chain uses TRBV18 and TRBJ1-2; TRBD1 aligns across 11 bases. This CDR3 is built from 16 residues. V gave up 1 base and J gave up 3 bases; unmatched junction bases: 4. CDR1 is KGHSH, CDR2 LQKENI, per germline. The full variable domain, its missing parts supplied by reference TRBV18 and TRBJ1-2, is NAGVMQNPRHLVRRRGQEARLRCSPMKGHSHVYWYRQLPEEGLKFMVYLQKENIIDESGMPKERFSAEFPKEGPSILRIQQVVRGDSAAYFCASSPRTGGEYYGYTFGSGTRLTVV.

The chain is built from TRBV7-7 and TRBJ2-1, with D possibly TRBD2 on 5 matching bases. The CDR3 contains 17 residues. Germline CDR1 is SSHAT and CDR2 is FNYEAQ (reference sequence). Trimming stripped 4 bases from V and 5 bases from J, with 21 bases between. The CDR3 sequence: CASSSGPLEGINNEQFF. The CDR3 nucleotides are TGTGCCAGCAGCTCCGGGCCCTTAGAGGGCATTAACAATGAGCAGTTCTTC. The full variable domain, with the rest looked up from reference TRBV7-7 and TRBJ2-1, is GAGVSQSPRYKVTKRGQDVTLRCDPISSHATLYWYQQALGQGPEFLTYFNYEAQPDKSGLPSDRFSAERPEGSISTLTIQRTEQRDSAMYRCASSSGPLEGINNEQFFGPGTRLTVL.

The V and J genes are TRBV11-2 and TRBJ2-7; D gene ambiguous. CDR3 length equals 14 residues. Per germline, CDR1 SGHAT and CDR2 FQNNGV. The ends were cut back, 1 base at V and 0 bases at J, with 7 bases in the middle. The CDR3 DNA reads as TGTGCCAGCAGCTTAGGTCAGGTCTCCTACGAGCAGTACTTC. Residues: CASSLGQVSYEQYF.

The chain uses TRBV9 and TRBJ2-4, with 8 bases identical to TRBD2. V was pared by 3 bases and J by 4 bases, with 18 bases of the junction left unmatched. The CDR3 runs to 19 residues. The germline V gene encodes CDR1 SGDLS and CDR2 YYNGEE. The CDR3 sequence is CASSAPRTTSGGGKNIQYF. The CDR3 bases are TGTGCCAGCAGCGCCCCACGAACAACTAGCGGAGGCGGAAAAAACATTCAGTACTTC. The complete variable domain, with remaining parts taken from reference TRBV9 and TRBJ2-4, reads DSGVTQTPKHLITATGQRVTLRCSPRSGDLSVYWYQQSLDQGLQFLIQYYNGEERAKGNILERFSAQQFPDLHSELNLSSLELGDSALYFCASSAPRTTSGGGKNIQYFGAGTRLSVL.

The rearrangement joins TRBV12-3 or TRBV12-4 to TRBJ2-2; no definite D call. CDR3 size: 13 residues. Trimming shortened V by 4 bases and J by 9 bases, and 12 bases separated the two germline ends. CDR3 loop: CASSSRISRELFF. As DNA, the CDR3 is TGTGCCAGCAGTTCCAGAATTTCAAGGGAGCTGTTTTTT.

V and J are TRBV27 and TRBJ2-5; possible D gene TRBD1, 6 bases. V dropped 2 bases and J dropped 9 bases, with 19 bases sitting between them. This CDR3 has 15 residues. The germline gives CDR1 MNHEY, CDR2 SMNVEV (reference sequence). CDR3 DNA: TGTGCCAGCAGTTTAATGGCAGGGGCCCCCATGGCCCAGTACTTC. It translates to CASSLMAGAPMAQYF.

This sequence joins TRBV1 and TRBJ1-1; the table's D call, TRBD1, has no DNA check behind it. TRBV1 is annotated as a pseudogene. CDR3 size: 20 residues. The CDR3 is CTSSQDPSMGRGRLNTEAFF. The CDR3 DNA sequence: TGCACCAGCAGCCAAGACCCTTCGATGGGCAGGGGGAGATTGAACACTGAAGCTTTCTTT.

The chain is built from TRBV28 and TRBJ1-2, with 9 bases aligning to TRBD1. Germline trimming cut 6 bases from V and 4 bases from J; bases unmatched to any gene: 3. The CDR3 is 13 residues long. The germline CDR1 and CDR2 sequences are MDHEN and SYDVKM. The DNA for the CDR3 is TGTGCCAGCAGCCGGACAGGGGTCTATGGCTACACCTTC. Translated, it gives CASSRTGVYGYTF.

The chain couples TRBV24-1 to TRBJ2-3, with unresolved D. The germline V and J ends were trimmed by 4 bases and 6 bases, with 13 bases remaining between them. The CDR3 length is 14 residues. The germline CDR1 and CDR2 sequences are KGHDR and SFDVKD. The CDR3 DNA follows: TGTGCCACCAGTGACCGGTTTAATCCCGATACGCAGTATTTT. The encoded protein is CATSDRFNPDTQYF.

This clone was observed a single time. The chain employs TRBV3-1 (or the pseudogene TRBV3-2) and TRBJ1-1, with 8 bases aligning to TRBD1. Germline-derived CDR1 and CDR2 are LGHDT and YNNKEL (reference sequence). The CDR3 covers 14 residues. V was pared by 6 bases and J by 4 bases, with 7 bases of the junction left unmatched. The CDR3 here is CASRRTGGPTEAFF. The CDR3 DNA sequence: TGTGCCAGCAGGCGCACAGGGGGACCCACTGAAGCTTTCTTT.

This clone was seen only once. The rearrangement uses TRBV5-1 and TRBJ1-1; no clear D gene. This CDR3 comprises 14 residues. From germline, CDR1 is SGHRS and CDR2 YFSETQ. V lost 1 base to trimming and J lost 5 bases, with 12 bases between them. The CDR3 sequence: CASSLPSDGTEAFF. Here the CDR3 DNA reads TGCGCCAGCAGCTTGCCTAGCGATGGAACTGAAGCTTTCTTT.

This clone was picked up one time. The chain couples TRBV29-1 to TRBJ2-4, with 7 bases that match TRBD2. The trim removed 1 base at V and 1 base at J, leaving 4 bases unmatched. CDR3 length equals 15 residues. Germline V CDR1 and CDR2: SQVTM, ANQGSEA. CDR3 DNA sequence: TGCAGCGTTGAAGGGCGGGAGACGGCCAAAAACATTCAGTACTTC. It encodes CSVEGRETAKNIQYF.

This rearrangement joins TRBV11-2 to TRBJ2-7, with D perhaps TRBD2 (5 bases). V gave up 5 bases and J gave up 4 bases, with 15 bases separating them. Germline-derived CDR1 and CDR2 are SGHAT and FQNNGV. The CDR3 covers 14 residues. DNA of the CDR3: TGTGCCAGCAGCCCCGCCACCCGGGGTTACGAGCAGTACTTC. It is translated as CASSPATRGYEQYF.

This chain connects TRBV5-4 to TRBJ1-2; a possible D gene is TRBD1 (5 bases). CDR1 is SGHNT and CDR2 is YYREEE in the germline V gene (reference sequence). V gave up 3 bases and J gave up 6 bases, with 15 bases separating them. The CDR3 consists of 14 residues. CDR3 in amino acids: CASSWMGGTHGYTF. The DNA for the CDR3 is TGTGCCAGCAGCTGGATGGGGGGGACTCATGGCTACACCTTC.

The rearrangement joins TRBV29-1 to TRBJ2-7; the D is unclear. Between the trimmed V and J ends, which lost 1 base and 0 bases, there was a span of 7 bases. Germline CDR1 SQVTM, CDR2 ANQGSEA. CDR3 length: 13 amino acids. The CDR3 DNA reads as TGCAGCGTTGAAGGGTCTAGCTCCTACGAGCAGTACTTC. Its translation is CSVEGSSSYEQYF.

The chain recombines TRBV7-7 with TRBJ2-5; weak D call: TRBD1 (5 bases). V gave up 2 bases and J gave up 4 bases, with 11 bases separating them. Germline assignment: CDR1 SSHAT and CDR2 FNYEAQ (reference sequence). This CDR3 is 14 amino acids long. Here the CDR3 reads CASSLSKGRETQYF. As DNA, the CDR3 is TGTGCCAGCAGCTTAAGTAAGGGGCGAGAGACCCAGTACTTC.

V usage is TRBV9 and J usage is TRBJ1-2, with a possible D match to TRBD1 (5 bases). The germline V gene encodes CDR1 SGDLS and CDR2 YYNGEE. The CDR3 is made up of 13 amino acids. Trimming shortened V by 1 base and J by 3 bases, and 7 bases separated the two germline ends. This chain's CDR3 is CASSVQGYYGYTF. Written as DNA, the CDR3 is TGTGCCAGCAGCGTACAGGGATACTATGGCTACACCTTC.

CDR3 protein: CATSDTAETGSGELFF. The CDR3 DNA reads as TGTGCCACCAGTGATACAGCCGAAACAGGTTCCGGGGAGCTGTTTTTT. The chain links TRBV24-1 to TRBJ2-2; D might be TRBD1 (5 bases). Looked up from germline, CDR1 is KGHDR and CDR2 is SFDVKD. V lost 3 bases and J lost 6, with 16 bases in between. The CDR3 runs 16 residues.

A note on this clone: Within the sample, other DNA sequences also encode this same CDR3. This chain connects TRBV27 to TRBJ1-2; 7 bases are shared with TRBD1. J gave up 4 bases and V 2 bases, and 4 bases lay outside the gene matches. The CDR3 covers 14 residues. The germline CDR1 and CDR2 sequences are MNHEY and SMNVEV (reference sequence). The CDR3 DNA follows: TGTGCCAGCAGTTTACGACAGGGTATCTATGGCTACACCTTC. Protein: CASSLRQGIYGYTF.

The rearrangement joins TRBV14 to TRBJ1-1, with 7 nucleotides matching TRBD1. J was trimmed by 4 bases and V by 4 bases; bases with no gene match: 6. CDR3 length: 14 residues. The germline V gene encodes CDR1 SGHDN and CDR2 FVKESK. CDR3 loop: CASSLRQGSTEAFF. The CDR3 DNA follows: TGTGCCAGCAGCCTAAGACAGGGTAGCACTGAAGCTTTCTTT.

This sequence joins TRBV5-1 and TRBJ2-7, with D tentatively TRBD2 (5 bases). V lost 3 bases, J lost 3 bases, and 10 bases lay in between. CDR3 length equals 13 residues. Germline CDR1 and CDR2: SGHRS and YFSETQ. The CDR3 region is CASSSGRDYEQYF. CDR3 coding DNA: TGCGCCAGCAGCTCCGGACGGGACTACGAGCAGTACTTC. The whole variable domain, remainder taken from reference TRBV5-1 and TRBJ2-7, is KAGVTQTPRYLIKTRGQQVTLSCSPISGHRSVSWYQQTPGQGLQFLFEYFSETQRNKGNFPGRFSGRQFSNSRSEMNVSTLELGDSALYLCASSSGRDYEQYFGPGTRLTVT.

This chain links TRBV19 with TRBJ2-1, with D perhaps matching TRBD1 (5 bases). This CDR3 is built from 15 residues. V was cut by 3 bases and J by 5 bases, with 14 bases left in between. The germline CDR1 and CDR2 sequences are LNHDA and SQIVND (reference sequence). Here the CDR3 DNA reads TGTGCCAGTAGTATTCAGGGTGGGCGGAACAATGAGCAGTTCTTC. Its protein product is CASSIQGGRNNEQFF.

V and J are TRBV7-8 and TRBJ1-4, with TRBD1 matching over 10 bases. V lost 6 bases to trimming and J lost 6 bases; unmatched junction nucleotides: 4. The CDR3 loop spans 14 amino acids. CDR1 is SGHVS and CDR2 is FQNEAQ in the germline V gene. The CDR3 DNA reads TGTGCCAGCAGGCCCGGGACAGGGGATGAAAAACTGTTTTTT. The encoded protein is CASRPGTGDEKLFF.

The chain recombines TRBV7-2 with TRBJ2-7, with 9 nucleotides matching TRBD2. Germline-derived CDR1 and CDR2 are SGHTA and FQGNSA. The CDR3 is made up of 14 amino acids. V lost 5 bases to trimming and J lost 3 bases; unmatched junction nucleotides: 5. The CDR3 DNA is TGTGCCAGCAGCCCGACTAGCGGATTCTACGAGCAGTACTTC. This gives the protein CASSPTSGFYEQYF.

The V call is TRBV20-1, the J call TRBJ2-1; D is unresolved. The V end lost 3 bases, the J end lost 9 bases, and 6 bases lay between the germline ends. CDR3 length equals 10 residues. CDR1 is DFQATT, CDR2 SNEGSKA, per germline (reference sequence). This CDR3 is CSASRGEQFF. DNA of the CDR3: TGCAGTGCTAGTCGAGGTGAGCAGTTCTTC.

This clone was picked up one time. This chain connects TRBV18 to TRBJ1-5; 7 bases map to TRBD1. Germline-derived CDR1 and CDR2 are KGHSH and LQKENI. CDR3 length: 17 amino acids. V was pared by 2 bases and J by 2 bases, with 9 bases of the junction left unmatched. The CDR3 is CASSPYATGTGNQPQHF. The CDR3 DNA reads TGTGCCAGCTCACCATACGCGACAGGGACGGGCAATCAGCCCCAGCATTTT.

This chain joins TRBV9 and TRBJ2-2; D call uncertain. The CDR3 loop spans 13 amino acids. Germline loops: CDR1 SGDLS, CDR2 YYNGEE. Trimming left V 3 bases short and J 2 bases short, with 5 bases between. This CDR3 is CASSALNTGELFF. The DNA for the CDR3 is TGTGCCAGCAGCGCCCTCAACACCGGGGAGCTGTTTTTT.

The genes are TRBV11-2 and TRBJ2-2; 8 bases align to TRBD1. CDR3 size: 16 residues. The germline V gene encodes CDR1 SGHAT and CDR2 FQNNGV. V lost 5 bases and J lost 6; bases outside the gene matches: 11. CDR3 sequence reads: CASSPRQGSFAGELFF. The CDR3, as DNA: TGTGCCAGCAGCCCCCGACAGGGGAGCTTCGCCGGGGAGCTGTTTTTT.

V and J are TRBV6-5 and TRBJ1-1; D might be TRBD1 (5 bases). The CDR3 runs to 14 residues. Germline assignment: CDR1 MNHEY and CDR2 SVGAGI. The V end lost 6 bases, the J end lost 0 bases, and 11 bases lay between the germline ends. The CDR3, as DNA: TGTGCCAGCAGGGCCAGGGACTTGAACACTGAAGCTTTCTTT. Amino acid sequence: CASRARDLNTEAFF.

Comments on this clone: The junction does not match germline at one end; this may be a read error. The rearrangement links TRBV3-1 (or the pseudogene TRBV3-2) to TRBJ2-1; D is possibly TRBD2 (6 bases). The germline gives CDR1 LGHDT, CDR2 YNNKEL (reference sequence). The CDR3 loop spans 12 amino acids. CDR3 protein: CASSHSRDWYIF. CDR3 coding DNA: TGTGCCAGCAGCCATTCGCGGGATTGGTATATCTTC.

The chain links TRBV5-1 to TRBJ1-1, with D hard to call. CDR3 length: 14 residues. Trimming took 0 bases from V and 4 from J, leaving 10 bases between them. Germline lookup yields CDR1 SGHRS and CDR2 YFSETQ. For the CDR3, the DNA is TGCGCCAGCAGCTTGGTCACGGGGAGCACTGAAGCTTTCTTT. Its protein is CASSLVTGSTEAFF.